The 20 T cell receptor beta chains given below trace back to one sample, sequenced in a study of shared clonotypes between healthy human individuals. The method was immunoSEQ multiplex PCR; TCRdb's version includes in-frame clones alone and lacks a portion of them. The sample lists 2 million to 2.5 million clones; roughly 96% were seen once. The source material was naive CD4+ T cells sorted from blood. Subset: CD45RA+ positively selected. The receptors originated from a man between 18 and 35 years old in good health.

This rearrangement joins TRBV5-4 to TRBJ2-1; D is possibly TRBD2 (5 bases). Germline V gene sequence: CDR1 SGHNT, CDR2 YYREEE (reference sequence). The CDR3 consists of 16 residues. V was trimmed by 2 bases and J by 0 bases, leaving 12 bases between them. The CDR3 sequence: CASSLGNSGSYNEQFF. The CDR3 nucleotides read TGTGCCAGCAGCTTAGGGAACAGCGGCTCCTACAATGAGCAGTTCTTC. The whole variable domain, remainder taken from reference TRBV5-4 and TRBJ2-1, is ETGVTQSPTHLIKTRGQQVTLRCSSQSGHNTVSWYQQALGQGPQFIFQYYREEENGRGNFPPRFSGLQFPNYSSELNVNALELDDSALYLCASSLGNSGSYNEQFFGPGTRLTVL.

This rearrangement joins TRBV9 to TRBJ1-4, with TRBD1 matching over 7 bases. The V gene end was trimmed by 7 bases and the J gene end by 5 bases; junction bases not matched to a gene: 8. The CDR3 spans 14 residues. The germline V gene has CDR1 SGDLS and CDR2 YYNGEE. CDR3 sequence (DNA): TGTGCCAGCGGACCCGGGACAGCGAATGAAAAACTGTTTTTT. Protein product: CASGPGTANEKLFF.

The chain recombines TRBV29-1 with TRBJ2-1, with 8 nucleotides matching TRBD1. This CDR3 has 15 amino acids. Germline CDR1 and CDR2: SQVTM and ANQGSEA. V lost 3 bases and J lost 1; bases outside the gene matches: 5. CDR3 in DNA: TGCAGCGTTGAGCCAGGGGGCGCATCCTACAATGAGCAGTTCTTC. Its translation: CSVEPGGASYNEQFF.

With regard to this clone: Within the sample, other DNA sequences also encode this same CDR3. V and J are TRBV5-1 and TRBJ2-7; D is unclear. The length of the CDR3 is 15 residues. Trimming pared 0 bases from V and 0 bases from J, leaving 10 bases between. The germline CDR1 and CDR2 sequences are SGHRS and YFSETQ. CDR3 nucleotide sequence: TGCGCCAGCAGCTTGGATCGGGTCAGCTCCTACGAGCAGTACTTC. It translates to CASSLDRVSSYEQYF.

V gene TRBV10-2 combines with J gene TRBJ2-2; D is undetermined. Germline V CDR1 and CDR2: WSHSY, SAAADI. Trimming left V 7 bases short and J 0 bases short, with 18 bases between. The CDR3 totals 17 residues. CDR3 region: CASTLRAGGSNTGELFF. The CDR3 coding sequence is TGCGCCAGCACCCTTAGGGCAGGCGGCTCGAACACCGGGGAGCTGTTTTTT.

The V gene is TRBV29-1, the J gene TRBJ2-7, with D tentatively TRBD2 (6 bases). The germline CDR1 and CDR2 sequences are SQVTM and ANQGSEA. The CDR3 has 13 residues. Trimming took off 7 bases at V and 0 bases at J, with 13 bases between the two ends. In nucleotides, the CDR3 is TGCAGCGCGCGGGGCGCGAGCTCCTACGAGCAGTACTTC. It translates to CSARGASSYEQYF.

V gene TRBV2 combines with J gene TRBJ2-4; D gene unclear. CDR3 length: 13 residues. The germline CDR1 and CDR2 sequences are SNHLY and FYNNEI. V lost 7 bases to trimming and J lost 0 bases, with 7 bases between them. The CDR3 loop is CASILEAKNIQYF. CDR3 nucleotide sequence: TGTGCCAGCATTTTAGAAGCCAAAAACATTCAGTACTTC.

The gene calls are TRBV9 and TRBJ2-5; TRBD2 agrees at 8 bases. CDR3 length equals 16 residues. The germline gives CDR1 SGDLS, CDR2 YYNGEE. V shed 0 bases and J 4 bases; nucleotides not matched to a gene: 8. This chain's CDR3 is CASSVGPLRGAETQYF. CDR3 sequence (DNA): TGTGCCAGCAGCGTAGGGCCTTTGCGGGGGGCAGAGACCCAGTACTTC.

On this clone: The sample holds other DNA sequences that translate to the same CDR3. The chain couples TRBV5-6 to TRBJ2-7; the D gene is possibly TRBD1 (5 bases). The CDR3 runs 14 residues. Germline CDR1 SGHDT, CDR2 YYEEEE. V was trimmed by 0 bases and J by 0 bases, leaving 7 bases between them. CDR3 amino acids: CASSLGQGSYEQYF. The CDR3 bases are TGTGCCAGCAGCTTGGGGCAGGGCTCCTACGAGCAGTACTTC.

The chain links TRBV18 to TRBJ2-5; no definite D call. The CDR3 loop spans 14 amino acids. The V gene's germline CDR1 is KGHSH and CDR2 LQKENI. Trimming stripped 0 bases from V and 1 base from J, with 6 bases between. CDR3 residues: CASSPPALQETQYF. DNA for the CDR3: TGTGCCAGCTCACCACCGGCCCTCCAAGAGACCCAGTACTTC.

The CDR3 loop is CASSEAPISRGGNTEAFF. CDR3 coding DNA: TGTGCCAGCAGTGAAGCGCCCATCAGCAGGGGAGGGAACACTGAAGCTTTCTTT. This sequence joins TRBV2 and TRBJ1-1; maybe TRBD1 (6 bases). Between the trimmed V and J ends, which lost 0 bases and 1 base, there was a span of 18 bases. In germline, CDR1 is SNHLY, CDR2 FYNNEI. The CDR3 is 18 residues long.

The chain recombines TRBV7-8 with TRBJ1-4; D call uncertain. The CDR3 runs 12 residues. CDR1 is SGHVS, CDR2 FQNEAQ, per germline. The germline V and J ends were trimmed by 5 bases and 13 bases, with 14 bases remaining between them. The CDR3 sequence: CASSSRTSLLFF. DNA for the CDR3: TGTGCCAGCAGCAGCCGGACGTCGTTACTGTTTTTT.

About this clone itself: The same CDR3 arises from other DNA sequences in this sample as well. The chain uses TRBV5-4 and TRBJ1-4; D call uncertain. V lost 0 bases to trimming and J lost 8 bases, with 11 bases between them. The V gene's germline CDR1 is SGHNT and CDR2 YYREEE (reference sequence). The length of the CDR3 is 14 residues. The CDR3 here is CASSLGGVGEKLFF. The DNA of the CDR3 is TGTGCCAGCAGCTTGGGTGGGGTCGGGGAAAAACTGTTTTTT.

This clone was picked up one time. V is TRBV5-1 and J is TRBJ2-3; 7 bases map to TRBD1. The CDR3 length is 15 residues. Germline trimming cut 3 bases from V and 1 base from J; bases unmatched to any gene: 5. Germline CDR1 and CDR2: SGHRS and YFSETQ. The CDR3 loop is CASSSPTGRTDTQYF. CDR3 nucleotide sequence: TGCGCCAGCAGCTCCCCGACAGGGCGCACAGATACGCAGTATTTT.

The chain carries TRBV4-3 and TRBJ1-5; D perhaps matches TRBD1 (5 bases). The V end was cut by 1 base, the J end by 6 bases, with 10 bases between. CDR1 LGHNA and CDR2 YSLEER come from the germline V gene. This CDR3 contains 14 residues. CDR3 bases: TGCGCCAGCAGCCAAGGACAGAACGGTCAGCCCCAGCATTTT. This codes for CASSQGQNGQPQHF.

Regarding this clone: Other DNA sequences from this sample encode an identical CDR3 as well. The chain has TRBV7-9 and TRBJ1-5; D is undetermined. Germline V gene data show CDR1 as SEHNR and CDR2 as FQNEAQ (reference sequence). The V gene lost 3 bases and the J gene lost 0 bases, with 6 bases spanning the gap. The CDR3 runs to 14 residues. The CDR3 nucleotides are TGTGCCAGCAGCTTGGGGAATAGCAATCAGCCCCAGCATTTT. It encodes CASSLGNSNQPQHF.

This clone showed up just once. The genes are TRBV9 and TRBJ1-1; D unresolved. This CDR3 is built from 15 residues. CDR1 is SGDLS and CDR2 is YYNGEE in the germline V gene. V was trimmed by 0 bases and J by 0 bases, leaving 9 bases between them. CDR3 amino acids: CASSVVPTVNTEAFF. The CDR3 coding sequence is TGTGCCAGCAGCGTAGTTCCCACAGTGAACACTGAAGCTTTCTTT.

Regarding this clone: This specimen includes other DNA sequences encoding the same CDR3. CDR3: CASSVAGSANTGELFF. The CDR3 bases are TGTGCCAGCAGCGTAGCAGGGTCTGCGAACACCGGGGAGCTGTTTTTT. The chain is built from TRBV9 and TRBJ2-2; TRBD1 might be the D (5 bases). The germline V and J ends were trimmed by 0 bases and 0 bases, with 9 bases remaining between them. This CDR3 region has 16 residues. Germline CDR1 and CDR2: SGDLS and YYNGEE.

This clone came up once. This chain links TRBV7-2 with TRBJ1-1; D call uncertain. Trimming cost V 5 bases and J 2 bases, with 3 bases left between them. Germline V gene data show CDR1 as SGHTA and CDR2 as FQGNSA. This CDR3 spans 11 amino acids. CDR3 nucleotides: TGTGCCAGCAGCGTAAACACTGAAGCTTTCTTT. Its protein product is CASSVNTEAFF.

The V and J genes are TRBV27 and TRBJ2-7; TRBD2 aligns across 7 bases. With 2 bases clipped from V and 6 bases from J, the junction kept 4 bases outside the gene matches. Germline CDR1 is MNHEY and CDR2 is SMNVEV (reference sequence). This CDR3 is built from 13 residues. In DNA, the CDR3 is TGTGCCAGCAGTTTACCCTCGGGGGGCGAGCAGTACTTC. Protein: CASSLPSGGEQYF.